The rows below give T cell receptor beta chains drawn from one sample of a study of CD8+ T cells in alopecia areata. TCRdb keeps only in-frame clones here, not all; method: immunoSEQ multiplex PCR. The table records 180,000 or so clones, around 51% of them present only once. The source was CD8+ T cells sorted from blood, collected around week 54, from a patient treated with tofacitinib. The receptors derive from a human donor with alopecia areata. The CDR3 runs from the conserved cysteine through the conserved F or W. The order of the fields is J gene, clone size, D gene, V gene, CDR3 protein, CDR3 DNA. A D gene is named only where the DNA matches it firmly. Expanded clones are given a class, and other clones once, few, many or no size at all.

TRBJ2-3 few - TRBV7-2 CASSLVRGRTTQYF TGTGCCAGCAGCTTAGTCCGGGGGAGGACCACGCAGTATTTT
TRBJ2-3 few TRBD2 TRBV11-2 CASRPTSGGSDTQYF TGTGCCAGCAGGCCTACTAGCGGGGGATCAGATACGCAGTATTTT
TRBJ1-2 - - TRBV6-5 CASSYSAGRTFYGYTF TGTGCCAGCAGTTACTCGGCCGGCAGAACCTTCTATGGCTACACCTTC
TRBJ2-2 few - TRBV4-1 CASSHGPSINTGELFF TGCGCCAGCAGCCACGGCCCGTCGATAAACACCGGGGAGCTGTTTTTT
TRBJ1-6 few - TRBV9 CASSSEGGYSPLHF TGTGCCAGCAGCTCCGAGGGGGGCTATTCACCCCTCCACTTT
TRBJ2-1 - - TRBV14 CASSQFNEQFF TGTGCCAGCAGCCAATTTAATGAGCAGTTCTTC
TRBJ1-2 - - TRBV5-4 CASSLADSSTF TGTGCCAGCAGCTTGGCGGACTCCTCCACCTTC
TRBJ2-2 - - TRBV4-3 CASSQEWGYTGELFF TGCGCCAGCAGCCAAGAATGGGGGTACACCGGGGAGCTGTTTTTT
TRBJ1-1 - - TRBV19 CASSIPSEAFF TGTGCCAGTAGTATCCCCTCAGAAGCTTTCTTT
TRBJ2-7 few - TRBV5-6 CASSPVGAYEQYF TGTGCCAGCAGCCCGGTCGGCGCCTACGAGCAGTACTTC
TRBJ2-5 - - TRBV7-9 CASSLQETQYF TGTGCCAGCAGCTTGCAGGAGACCCAGTACTTC
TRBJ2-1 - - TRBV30 CARYTGHRNEQFF TGTGCCCGATACACAGGCCACCGCAATGAGCAGTTCTTC
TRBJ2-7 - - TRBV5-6 CASSAAYEQYF TGTGCCAGCAGCGCAGCCTACGAGCAGTACTTC
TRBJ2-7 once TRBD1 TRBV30 CAWGQGVGEQYF TGTGCCTGGGGACAGGGGGTGGGCGAGCAGTACTTC
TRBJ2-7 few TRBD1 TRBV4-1 CASSQDRTGVYEQYF TGCGCCAGCAGCCAGGATAGGACAGGGGTCTACGAGCAGTACTTC
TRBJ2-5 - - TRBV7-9 CASSIQETQYF TGTGCCAGCAGCATCCAAGAGACCCAGTACTTC
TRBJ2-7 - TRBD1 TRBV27 CANDTGASYEQYF TGTGCCAATGATACAGGGGCCTCCTACGAGCAGTACTTC
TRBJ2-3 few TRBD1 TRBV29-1 CSVEGQGATDTQYF TGCAGCGTTGAGGGACAGGGGGCAACAGATACGCAGTATTTT
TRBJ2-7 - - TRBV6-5 CASSPDSVTYEQYF TGTGCCAGCAGCCCCGACAGCGTTACCTACGAGCAGTACTTC
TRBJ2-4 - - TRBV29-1 CSARTVRQNIQYF TGCAGCGCACGGACAGTCCGTCAAAACATTCAGTACTTC
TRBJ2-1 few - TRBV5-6 CASSLGDNEQFF TGTGCCAGCAGCTTGGGGGACAATGAGCAGTTCTTC
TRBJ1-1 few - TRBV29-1 CSVEDRGAGNTEAFF TGCAGCGTTGAAGATCGGGGCGCGGGGAACACTGAAGCTTTCTTT
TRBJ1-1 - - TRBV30 CAWSVGRAFF TGTGCCTGGAGTGTAGGCAGAGCTTTCTTT
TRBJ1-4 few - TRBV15 CATSRDSGEKLFF TGTGCCACCAGCAGAGATTCGGGTGAAAAACTGTTTTTT
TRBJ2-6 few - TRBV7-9 CASSVGKGSAGANVLTF TGTGCCAGCTCCGTTGGGAAAGGATCGGCTGGGGCCAACGTCCTGACTTTC
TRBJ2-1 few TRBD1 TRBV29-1 CSGDRGAYNEQFF TGCAGCGGGGACAGGGGGGCCTACAATGAGCAGTTCTTC
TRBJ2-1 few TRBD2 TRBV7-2 CASRPGGRSYNEQFF TGTGCCAGCAGGCCGGGGGGGAGGTCCTACAATGAGCAGTTCTTC
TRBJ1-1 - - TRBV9 CASSVHRATEAFF TGTGCCAGCAGCGTACACAGGGCCACTGAAGCTTTCTTT
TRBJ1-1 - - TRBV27 CASSLGGLNTEAFF TGTGCCAGCAGTTTAGGAGGATTGAACACTGAAGCTTTCTTT
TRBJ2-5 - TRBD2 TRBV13 CASSLAGWTSGETQYF TGTGCCAGCAGCTTAGCCGGATGGACTAGCGGGGAGACCCAGTACTTC
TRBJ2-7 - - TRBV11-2 CASSRNSLSYEQYF TGTGCCAGCAGCCGAAACAGTCTTTCCTACGAGCAGTACTTC
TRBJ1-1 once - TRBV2 CASSEWENTEAFF TGTGCCAGCAGTGAGTGGGAGAACACTGAAGCTTTCTTT
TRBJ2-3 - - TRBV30 CASLGGMGDTQYF TGTGCCTCCTTGGGGGGTATGGGAGATACGCAGTATTTT
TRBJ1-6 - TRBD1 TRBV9 CASSPGQGVSTYNSPLHF TGTGCCAGCAGTCCCGGACAGGGGGTCTCAACCTATAATTCACCCCTCCACTTT
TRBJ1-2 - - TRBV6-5 CASTSTGIYGYTF TGTGCCAGCACCTCAACGGGCATCTATGGTTACACCTTC
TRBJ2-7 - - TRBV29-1 CSVVGGQGAYEQYF TGCAGCGTTGTGGGGGGACAAGGGGCCTACGAGCAGTACTTC
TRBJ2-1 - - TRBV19 CASSMGLRNEQFF TGTGCCAGTAGTATGGGGCTTCGCAATGAGCAGTTCTTC
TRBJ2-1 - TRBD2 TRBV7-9 CASSLRTSDYNEQFF TGTGCCAGCAGCTTAAGGACTAGCGACTACAATGAGCAGTTCTTC
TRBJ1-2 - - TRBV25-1 CASSRTVGYGYTF TGTGCCAGCAGTCGGACGGTGGGCTATGGCTACACCTTC
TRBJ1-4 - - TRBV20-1 CSAMDFEKLFF TGCAGTGCAATGGACTTTGAAAAACTGTTTTTT
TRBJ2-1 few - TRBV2 CASNFGYGVRYNEQFF TGTGCCAGCAATTTCGGGTACGGGGTCCGTTACAATGAGCAGTTCTTC
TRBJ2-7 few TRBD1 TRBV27 CASSSMTGFYEQYF TGTGCCAGCAGTTCCATGACAGGGTTCTACGAGCAGTACTTC
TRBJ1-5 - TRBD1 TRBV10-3 CAISASQGASNQPQHF TGTGCCATCAGTGCATCACAGGGGGCTAGCAATCAGCCCCAGCATTTT
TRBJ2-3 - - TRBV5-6 CASSLADTDTQYF TGTGCCAGCAGCTTAGCCGACACAGATACGCAGTATTTT
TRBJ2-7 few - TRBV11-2 CASSLAGVRAYEQYF TGTGCCAGCAGCTTAGCCGGCGTAAGGGCCTACGAGCAGTACTTC
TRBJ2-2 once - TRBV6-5 CASSYLDGTGELFF TGTGCCAGCAGTTACCTCGACGGCACCGGGGAGCTGTTTTTT
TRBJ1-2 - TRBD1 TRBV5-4 CASSWTGGDGYTF TGTGCCAGCAGCTGGACAGGGGGTGATGGCTACACCTTC
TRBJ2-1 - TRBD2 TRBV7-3 CASSLKGLAYNEQFF TGTGCCAGCAGCTTAAAGGGACTAGCCTACAATGAGCAGTTCTTC
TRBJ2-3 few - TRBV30 CAWTGTSRGDTQYF TGTGCCTGGACCGGGACTTCGAGAGGAGATACGCAGTATTTT